This entry lists 12 T cell receptor beta chains sequenced from one sample in a study of T-cell memory formation after mild COVID-19. TCRdb ran MiXCR on the 5' RACE reads and lists one entry per CDR3 protein. The table records about 190,000 distinct CDR3 sequences, about 10% of them present only once. The material sequenced was PBMCs or a T cell subset sorted from them (not recorded which). These receptor sequences come from a man aged 18 to 30 who had mild COVID-19 (a few samples of this study predate the infection). Cell type and time point are not known.

The chain has TRBV5-1 and TRBJ2-1; no reliable D call. The V gene's germline CDR1 is SGHRS and CDR2 YFSETQ. V was cut by 0 bases and J by 5 bases, with 6 bases left in between. The CDR3 has 13 amino acids. This CDR3 is CASSLATDNEQFF. CDR3 in DNA: TGCGCCAGCAGCTTGGCCACGGACAATGAGCAGTTCTTC. The full variable domain, completed using reference TRBV5-1 and TRBJ2-1, is KAGVTQTPRYLIKTRGQQVTLSCSPISGHRSVSWYQQTPGQGLQFLFEYFSETQRNKGNFPGRFSGRQFSNSRSEMNVSTLELGDSALYLCASSLATDNEQFFGPGTRLTVL.

This clonotype has just a few counts. This chain joins TRBV20-1 and TRBJ1-6; unclear D gene. Germline V gene sequence: CDR1 DFQATT, CDR2 SNEGSKA (reference sequence). There are 16 residues in the CDR3. V was pared by 0 bases and J by 4 bases, with 13 bases between. Here the CDR3 DNA reads TGCAGTGCTAGAGATCTGCCCACGGGATATAATTCACCCCTCCACTTT. The encoded protein is CSARDLPTGYNSPLHF.

This clonotype was counted between two and nine times. The chain joins TRBV2 to TRBJ1-1; D gene uncertain. V was cut by 8 bases and J by 3 bases, with 19 bases left in between. The CDR3 covers 15 residues. The germline V gene has CDR1 SNHLY and CDR2 FYNNEI. CDR3 loop: CASPPTRVADTEAFF. CDR3 DNA: TGTGCCAGCCCCCCGACCCGGGTGGCGGACACTGAAGCTTTCTTT. Combining the CDR3 with reference TRBV2 and TRBJ1-1 gives the whole variable domain EPEVTQTPSHQVTQMGQEVILRCVPISNHLYFYWYRQILGQKVEFLVSFYNNEISEKSEIFDDQFSVERPDGSNFTLKIRSTKLEDSAMYFCASPPTRVADTEAFFGQGTRLTVV.

This chain joins TRBV7-2 and TRBJ2-6; D possibly matches TRBD1 or TRBD2 (6 bases each). Trimming stripped 3 bases from V and 4 bases from J, with 13 bases between. Germline assignment: CDR1 SGHTA and CDR2 FQGNSA. CDR3 length equals 16 residues. CDR3 DNA: TGTGCCAGCAGCTTGTGGGGGGCGCAGGGGGCCAACGTCCTGACTTTC. It is translated as CASSLWGAQGANVLTF.

The rearrangement uses TRBV12-3 or TRBV12-4 and TRBJ2-3, with D perhaps TRBD2 (6 bases). Trimming stripped 7 bases from V and 2 bases from J, with 19 bases between. The CDR3 runs 16 residues. The CDR3 reads CASTLGGRDSTDTQYF. The CDR3 bases are TGTGCCAGCACCTTGGGTGGCAGGGACTCCACAGATACGCAGTATTTT.

The chain employs TRBV7-2 and TRBJ2-3, with TRBD2 matching 7 bases. The CDR3 is made up of 15 amino acids. In germline, CDR1 is SGHTA, CDR2 FQGNSA. With 0 bases clipped from V and 3 bases from J, the junction kept 3 bases outside the gene matches. CDR3 region: CASSLAGLWTDTQYF. CDR3 DNA sequence: TGTGCCAGCAGCTTAGCGGGACTATGGACAGATACGCAGTATTTT.

The chain combines TRBV6-5 with TRBJ1-5, with TRBD1 as a possible D gene (5 bases). CDR1 and CDR2 (germline): MNHEY, SVGAGI. V was trimmed by 2 bases and J by 4 bases, leaving 9 bases between them. This CDR3 is 14 amino acids long. The CDR3 protein is CASSYVGQNQPQHF. Written as DNA, the CDR3 is TGTGCCAGCAGTTACGTTGGACAAAATCAGCCCCAGCATTTT.

V gene TRBV5-6 combines with J gene TRBJ2-7; D gene uncertain. This CDR3 is built from 12 residues. CDR1 and CDR2 (germline): SGHDT, YYEEEE. V was pared by 4 bases and J by 1 base, with 6 bases between. The CDR3 DNA reads TGTGCCAGCAGCATGGGTTCCTACGAGCAGTACGTC. Translated, it gives CASSMGSYEQYV.

The rearrangement joins TRBV19 to TRBJ2-5, with 9 bases that match TRBD1. This CDR3 comprises 14 residues. Per the germline V gene, CDR1 is LNHDA and CDR2 is SQIVND (reference sequence). With V trimmed by 4 bases and J by 5 bases, 5 bases remained unmatched. The CDR3 region has the DNA TGTGCCAGTAGTACTCGGACAGGGGATGAGACCCAGTACTTC. It codes for CASSTRTGDETQYF.

The genes are TRBV12-3 or TRBV12-4 and TRBJ2-1; D is unresolved. The CDR3 is 11 residues long. Trimming left V 8 bases short and J 4 bases short, with 6 bases between. CDR3 DNA: TGTGCCAGCGCTCAGTACAATGAGCAGTTCTTC. Translated, it gives CASAQYNEQFF.

In its sample, this clonotype was seen a few times. The J gene is TRBJ2-5, the V gene TRBV7-2; 7 bases fit TRBD2. The CDR3 runs 16 residues. Germline loops: CDR1 SGHTA, CDR2 FQGNSA. Trimming cost V 5 bases and J 9 bases; bases outside gene matches: 18. In DNA, the CDR3 is TGTGCCAGCAGCGCCCAAGCGAAGACCCACCGGGGGGCCCAGTACTTC. Residues: CASSAQAKTHRGAQYF. Combining the CDR3 with reference TRBV7-2 and TRBJ2-5 gives the whole variable domain GAGVSQSPSNKVTEKGKDVELRCDPISGHTALYWYRQSLGQGLEFLIYFQGNSAPDKSGLPSDRFSAERTGGSVSTLTIQRTQQEDSAVYLCASSAQAKTHRGAQYFGPGTRLLVL.

The sample holds a few counts of this clonotype. The chain combines TRBV28 with TRBJ2-7; D unresolved. Germline assignment: CDR1 MDHEN and CDR2 SYDVKM. Trimming removed 5 bases from V and 8 bases from J, with 16 bases in between. The CDR3 runs 13 residues. CDR3 loop: CASSAGGRRQQYV. Here the CDR3 DNA reads TGTGCCAGCAGTGCAGGCGGCCGGAGACAGCAGTACGTC.